This T cell receptor (beta chain) was recorded in a study of T cell repertoires in cytomegalovirus infection. CDR1 MNHEY and CDR2 SMNVEV come from the germline V gene (reference sequence). Trimming pared 4 bases from V and 6 bases from J, leaving 12 bases between. The CDR3 extends over 13 amino acids. Of note for this clonotype: As yet, its antigen is unknown.

TCRdb re-called the reads through MiXCR, storing one row per CDR3 protein. The sample carries approximately 1,000,000 distinct CDR3 sequences, roughly 31% recorded once. The receptor was isolated from a human donor in good health (CMV status not recorded). Some clones in this sample may be carry-over from other donors' samples. The rearrangement links TRBV27 to TRBJ1-1, with D unclear. Sequenced material: cultured CD8+ T cells from PBMCs, taken from culture after CMV antigen stimulation. The CDR3 coding sequence is TGTGCCAGCAGTTCAGTAGGTCTATCTGAAGCTTTCTTT. Its protein is CASSSVGLSEAFF.